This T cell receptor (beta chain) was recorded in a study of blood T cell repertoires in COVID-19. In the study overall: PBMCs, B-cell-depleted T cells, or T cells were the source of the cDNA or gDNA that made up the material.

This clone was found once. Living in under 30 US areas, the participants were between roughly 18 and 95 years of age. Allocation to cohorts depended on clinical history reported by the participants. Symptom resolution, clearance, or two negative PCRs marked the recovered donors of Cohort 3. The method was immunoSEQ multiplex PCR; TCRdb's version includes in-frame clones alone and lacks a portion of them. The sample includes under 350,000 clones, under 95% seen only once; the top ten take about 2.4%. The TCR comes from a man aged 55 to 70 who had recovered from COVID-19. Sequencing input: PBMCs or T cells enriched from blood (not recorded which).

The chain's CDR3 is CASSLEAGSIDTQYF. In DNA form, the CDR3 reads TGCGCCAGCAGCTTGGAGGCGGGGTCCATAGATACGCAGTATTTT. The chain recombines TRBV5-1 with TRBJ2-3; D perhaps matches TRBD2 (6 bases). Germline lookup yields CDR1 SGHRS and CDR2 YFSETQ. Trimming shortened V by 0 bases and J by 5 bases, and 13 bases separated the two germline ends. The CDR3 sequence is 15 residues long.